This T cell receptor (beta chain) is drawn from a study of T cell responses to AZD1222 COVID-19 vaccine. The CDR3 has 15 amino acids. J gave up 2 bases and V 5 bases, and 8 bases lay outside the gene matches. Germline V gene sequence: CDR1 SEHNR, CDR2 FQNEAQ (reference sequence). Regarding this clone: What it binds is not known.

Regarding the study as a whole: The sample set comprised mostly white British donors with more females, and clonal diversity was possibly underestimated. Reportedly, nearly half of unique spike TCRs recognized epitopes outside B.1.351/B.1.1.7 mutations. Repertoire sampling occurred only after the peak T cell response. Spike-specific TCR breadth and depth rose after two AZD1222 doses.

TCRdb's table, derived via immunoSEQ multiplex PCR, lists solely in-frame clones and lacks some. The sample holds 70,000 to 90,000 clones, roughly nine tenths seen once. The clonotype comes from an adult in good health. The V call is TRBV7-9, the J call TRBJ1-1, with 7 bases aligning to TRBD1. The sample in question was peripheral blood, obtained on day 0 of AZD1222 vaccination. The CDR3 DNA reads TGTGCCAGCAGCGACACCGGGACAGATAACACTGAAGCTTTCTTT. It yields the protein CASSDTGTDNTEAFF.